This passage covers 8 T cell receptor beta chains from one sample sequenced in a study of radiotherapy plus CTLA-4 blockade in lung cancer (dated by TCRdb to the late 2010s). Library method: the immunoSEQ multiplex PCR assay. TCRdb took over this immuneACCESS table, retaining in-frame rearrangements with V and J assigned. Such tables are incomplete; in checked studies, under half of the missing clones stem from an unresolved V gene, and the remainder is unexplained. This sample lists around 100,000 clones; 81% were detected once. In total, the top ten clones hold roughly 3.1% of the sample. The sample consisted of peripheral blood, taken from a patient treated with radiotherapy plus ipilimumab. All receptors derive from a human donor with non-small cell lung cancer that progressed on radiotherapy plus ipilimumab. Some clones in this sample may be carry-over from other donors' samples.

The genes are TRBV7-2 and TRBJ1-5; 10 positions match TRBD1. J gave up 10 bases and V 5 bases, and 8 bases lay outside the gene matches. The CDR3 extends over 14 amino acids. CDR1 is SGHTA, CDR2 FQGNSA, per germline. As DNA, the CDR3 is TGTGCCAGCAGCCACCAGGGGACAGGGGCTCCCCAGCATTTT. Translated: CASSHQGTGAPQHF.

This clone was seen just once. The chain combines TRBV4-3 with TRBJ2-5; 11 bases agree with TRBD2. Per germline, CDR1 LGHNA and CDR2 YSLEER. This CDR3 is built from 14 residues. V trimming: 5 bases; J trimming: 10 bases; junction bases outside the gene matches: 9. CDR3 coding DNA: TGCGCCAGCAGCGCTTTTCGACTAGCGGGGCACCAGTACTTC. It specifies CASSAFRLAGHQYF.

The chain employs TRBV5-6 and TRBJ1-6; tentatively, D is TRBD1 (5 bases). V was trimmed by 5 bases and J by 10 bases, leaving 19 bases between them. Germline-derived CDR1 and CDR2 are SGHDT and YYEEEE. The CDR3 extends over 15 amino acids. The CDR3 coding sequence is TGTGCCAGCAGTGAAGTACCCAGGCAGGGCTCACCCCTCCACTTT. As protein: CASSEVPRQGSPLHF.

This clone is a singleton in its sample. The same CDR3 is also encoded by other DNA sequences in this sample. CDR3 nucleotide sequence: TGTGCCGTCGGGGGAAACACTGAAGCTTTCTTT. Translating it yields CAVGGNTEAFF. This sequence joins TRBV28 and TRBJ1-1; D might be TRBD1 (5 bases). The ends were cut back, 11 bases at V and 2 bases at J, with 9 bases in the middle. This CDR3 region has 11 residues. CDR1 and CDR2 (germline): MDHEN, SYDVKM. Complete variable domain (other parts from reference TRBV28 and TRBJ1-1): DVKVTQSSRYLVKRTGEKVFLECVQDMDHENMFWYRQDPGLGLRLIYFSYDVKMKEKGDIPEGYSVSREKKERFSLILESASTNQTSMYLCAVGGNTEAFFGQGTRLTVV.

This clone has just a few counts. The chain uses TRBV27 and TRBJ2-5; TRBD1 agrees at 7 bases. CDR1 is MNHEY and CDR2 is SMNVEV in the germline V gene (reference sequence). There are 15 residues in the CDR3. With 5 bases clipped from V and 1 base from J, the junction kept 7 bases outside the gene matches. This CDR3 reads CASSHRGTFQETQYF. The CDR3 nucleotides read TGTGCCAGCAGTCACAGGGGAACTTTCCAAGAGACCCAGTACTTC.

V gene TRBV14 combines with J gene TRBJ2-1; TRBD2 is a possible D gene (5 bases). CDR1 and CDR2 from the germline V gene are SGHDN and FVKESK. Trimming left V 4 bases short and J 8 bases short, with 21 bases between. This CDR3 is 16 amino acids long. CDR3 sequence (DNA): TGTGCCAGCAGCCCTCGAACTAGTGTAGGCCGTCATGAGCAGTTCTTC. Translated, it gives CASSPRTSVGRHEQFF.

The J gene is TRBJ1-2, the V gene TRBV4-3; D is unresolved. Germline-derived CDR1 and CDR2 are LGHNA and YSLEER. V lost 0 bases, J lost 4 bases, and 12 bases lay in between. This CDR3 region has 15 residues. The CDR3 nucleotides are TGCGCCAGCAGCCAAGACCACGTATTGATCTATGGCTACACCTTC. Its protein is CASSQDHVLIYGYTF.

This clone has a single count. The genes are TRBV29-1 and TRBJ2-1; D possibly uses TRBD1 or TRBD2 (5 bases each). V was pared by 0 bases and J by 0 bases, with 15 bases between. The CDR3 extends over 17 amino acids. Germline V gives CDR1 SQVTM, CDR2 ANQGSEA. The DNA of the CDR3 is TGCAGCGTTGAAGACCGGGACCAGAAAAGCTCCTACAATGAGCAGTTCTTC. Translation gives CSVEDRDQKSSYNEQFF.